This is a list of T cell receptor beta chains from one sample in a study of blood T cell repertoires in COVID-19. Generated by immunoSEQ multiplex PCR, the TCRdb table keeps only in-frame clones and is missing some. This sample has about 220,000 clones, with roughly 85% found just once. Sequenced material: peripheral blood. These receptors were collected from a woman older than 75 with acute or convalescent COVID-19. The CDR3 runs from the conserved cysteine through the conserved F or W. D genes are given only for firm matches. Size is stated for part of the rows, as once, few or many counts, or as a class when the clone is expanded.

TGTGCCAGCAGCTACGACAGGGGAGGATCACCCCTCCACTTT CASSYDRGGSPLHF TRBD1 . TRBJ1-6 TRBV6-5
TGTGCCAGCAGCACTGCCCTAACTAGCGGGGGCCTCCCCACCGAGGAGCAGTACTTC CASSTALTSGGLPTEEQYF . . TRBJ2-7 TRBV21-1
TGTGCCAGCAGTTTAGTCGTCTCCCCCGATGGCTACACCTTC CASSLVVSPDGYTF . . TRBJ1-2 TRBV28
TGCGCCAGCAGCCAAGATGGTAGGGGTGCGGGGGTGGGTAATGAGCAGTTCTTC CASSQDGRGAGVGNEQFF TRBD2 . TRBJ2-1 TRBV4-1
TGCGCCAGCAGCTTACAGGGGGCGGCAGGCACCGGGGAGCTGTTTTTT CASSLQGAAGTGELFF TRBD1 . TRBJ2-2 TRBV5-1
TGTGCCAGCAGCCCTAGCGGGGGTAACCTCTACGAGCAGTACTTC CASSPSGGNLYEQYF TRBD2 . TRBJ2-7 TRBV7-2
TGTGCCAGCAGCCTAGGACAGGGAAGAACTGAAGCTTTCTTT CASSLGQGRTEAFF TRBD1 . TRBJ1-1 TRBV7-3
TGTGCCAGTAGTCTTGGACAGGGAGGTACTGAAGCTTTCTTT CASSLGQGGTEAFF TRBD1 . TRBJ1-1 TRBV19
TGTGCCAGCAGCTTAGAAAGGGGACAGGGATTAGAGACCCAGTACTTC CASSLERGQGLETQYF TRBD1 . TRBJ2-5 TRBV7-2
TGTGCCAGCAGCTTAGCGGGGGGGGGCAGTGGTAGTCAGCCCCAGCATTTT CASSLAGGGSGSQPQHF . . TRBJ1-5 TRBV7-2
TGTGCCAGCAGCTTAGCCGGGAGTCAAGAGACCCAGTACTTC CASSLAGSQETQYF . . TRBJ2-5 TRBV7-9
TGTGCCAGCAGCTCGACAGTGGGCACCATATATTTT CASSSTVGTIYF . once TRBJ1-3 TRBV7-9
TGCAGCGTTGCCGGGACAGGGGTCTCTGGGGCCAACGTCCTGACTTTC CSVAGTGVSGANVLTF TRBD1 few TRBJ2-6 TRBV29-1
TGTGCCAGCTCACCGGGAGGTAGGGTCTCCTACGAGCAGTACTTC CASSPGGRVSYEQYF . . TRBJ2-7 TRBV18
TGTGCCAGTAGTCCACAGGGAATTGCTGAAGCTTTCTTT CASSPQGIAEAFF . . TRBJ1-1 TRBV19